Listed below are T cell receptor beta chains from one sample, sequenced in a study of cytomegalovirus exposure and HLA in healthy donors. Libraries were prepared by immunoSEQ multiplex PCR; TCRdb keeps only in-frame clonotypes and omits some of them. The table has about 130,000 clones, about 89% seen once. Input material: PBMCs. These receptors all come from a woman aged 18-29 years in good health and CMV-seronegative. The conserved cysteine and the conserved F or W are not part of the CDR3 here.

TRBV5-1	TRBJ1-2	ASSLNRNYGYT
TRBV7-9	TRBJ1-1	ASSFGGANTEAF
TRBV5-4	TRBJ2-7	ASSAGQTRSSYEQY
TRBV7-6	TRBJ2-7	ASSWTGREQY
TRBV2	TRBJ2-3	ASGRDWTSTDTQY
TRBV7-2	TRBJ2-5	ASSGLAQETQY
TRBV28	TRBJ2-4	ASSPERGTGSNIQY
TRBV21-1	TRBJ2-1	ASSKLTDSPTYNEQF
TRBV7-8	TRBJ1-4	ASSLRPQGWGNEKLF
TRBV9	TRBJ2-1	ASSQMWSAAYNEQF
TRBV28	TRBJ2-1	ASSGTSEYNEQF
TRBV10-3	TRBJ1-1	ATNPGQMNTEAF
TRBV4-1	TRBJ2-4	ASSQPRSKNIQY
TRBV5-1	TRBJ2-1	ASSMGLAGGHNEQF
TRBV30	TRBJ2-7	AWSVGLAGVYEQY
TRBV7-2	TRBJ2-3	ASSLALIASTDTQY
TRBV7-6	TRBJ2-1	ASSLSGGLTEQF
TRBV11-2	TRBJ2-5	ASSLDISQETQY
TRBV27	TRBJ2-7	ASSTSPRLGRKFEQY
TRBV7-9	TRBJ2-7	ASSFGSGDYEQY
TRBV28	TRBJ1-1	ASTLWRGIRTEAF
TRBV29-1	TRBJ2-7	SVFDSYEQY
TRBV4-1	TRBJ2-7	ASSQFARAYEQY
TRBV28	TRBJ2-7	ASRVTAYEQY
TRBV6-5	TRBJ1-1	ASSLETTGMNTEAF
TRBV11-2	TRBJ2-7	ASSPQGGTYEQY
TRBV27	TRBJ2-2	ASSSRTANTGELF
TRBV5-8	TRBJ2-7	ASSGQGMGYEQY
TRBV7-9	TRBJ2-7	ASSSSRTGRAIFSEQY
TRBV28	TRBJ2-7	ASSLLWDRGHEQY
TRBV18	TRBJ1-3	ASSPATFGGASGNTIY
TRBV10-3	TRBJ1-2	AISEEWGQRYGYT
TRBV30	TRBJ2-1	AWTQDSSALNEQF